This section outlines one T cell receptor beta chain sequence together with its context. Clones were sequenced by immunoSEQ multiplex PCR, and TCRdb holds only the in-frame ones, with some missing. The table lists more than 85,000 clones, about 87% of them singletons, with roughly 15% in the top ten. The CDR3 spans 14 residues. In germline, CDR1 is MNHNY, CDR2 SVGAGI (reference sequence). V lost 0 bases and J lost 4, with 9 bases in between. This entry is derived from a study of T cell responses to AZD1222 COVID-19 vaccine. Source: peripheral blood, taken on day 0 of AZD1222 vaccination. This TCR was sampled from an adult in good health. The genes are TRBV6-6 and TRBJ1-2; TRBD1 might be the D (5 bases). The CDR3 protein is CASSYSSGLYGYTF. The CDR3 DNA sequence: TGTGCCAGCAGTTACTCGTCAGGGCTCTATGGCTACACCTTC.